This T cell receptor beta chain derives from a study of blood T cell repertoires in COVID-19. Turning to the study itself: From the United States, Italy and Spain came samples of acute and convalescent COVID-19. In each case, the material was cDNA or gDNA derived from T cells, B-cell-depleted T cells, or PBMCs.

In the authors' workflow: The authors estimated nucleated cell counts from reference gene primer amplification. Some clones are missing from TCRdb's copy, which holds only in-frame ones; the method was immunoSEQ multiplex PCR. Clone size and V and J calls were adopted from that table, with D and trimming inferred from the DNA. The sample lists roughly 230,000 clones, less than 85% occurring once. The origin of this receptor is a woman of 80 years or more with acute or convalescent COVID-19. Sequencing was performed on peripheral blood.

The CDR3 region is CASSRGIRGSTDTQYF. For the CDR3, the DNA is TGTGCCAGCAGCCGGGGGATCAGGGGGAGCACAGATACGCAGTATTTT. The chain links TRBV3-1 (or the pseudogene TRBV3-2) to TRBJ2-3; 7 bases align to TRBD1. Losses at the gene ends were 4 bases for V and 0 bases for J; bases not matched to a gene: 7. The CDR3 loop spans 16 amino acids. Germline V gene data show CDR1 as LGHDT and CDR2 as YNNKEL (reference sequence).